Listed here are 2 T cell receptor beta chains from one sample, sequenced in a study of cytomegalovirus exposure and HLA in healthy donors (TCRdb year 2017). The method behind the library was the immunoSEQ multiplex PCR assay. A mixture of 60 forward primers for TCR Vbeta segments and 13 reverse primers for TCR Jbeta segments was used in the multiplex PCR. TCRdb limited this immuneACCESS table to in-frame rearrangements with V and J called. A share of clones is missing; checked studies link under half to unresolved V genes, and the rest is unexplained. In all, the sample holds approximately 100,000 clones, and roughly 82% of those were seen once. The leading ten clones occupy roughly 2.9% of the sample. The sample taken for sequencing was PBMCs. These receptors were taken from a male donor in good health and CMV-seropositive.

The V call is TRBV7-8, the J call TRBJ1-6, with 7 bases lining up with TRBD1. The CDR3 totals 15 residues. Germline V CDR1 and CDR2: SGHVS, FQNEAQ. J lost 5 bases, V lost 3 bases, and 4 bases had no gene match. CDR3 nucleotide sequence: TGTGCCAGCAGCTTCGACAGGGTGGATAATTCACCCCTCCACTTT. It encodes CASSFDRVDNSPLHF. The full variable domain, with the rest looked up from reference TRBV7-8 and TRBJ1-6, is GAGVSQSPRYKVAKRGQDVALRCDPISGHVSLFWYQQALGQGPEFLTYFQNEAQLDKSGLPSDRFFAERPEGSVSTLKIQRTQQEDSAVYLCASSFDRVDNSPLHFGNGTRLTVT.

The V gene is TRBV5-1, the J gene TRBJ2-2; maybe TRBD1 (6 bases). The CDR3 contains 14 residues. Germline assignment: CDR1 SGHRS and CDR2 YFSETQ. The germline V and J ends were trimmed by 2 bases and 4 bases, with 9 bases remaining between them. The CDR3 reads CASSFGQSTGELFF. As DNA, the CDR3 is TGCGCCAGCAGCTTCGGACAGTCCACCGGGGAGCTGTTTTTT. The full variable domain, rest sourced from reference TRBV5-1 and TRBJ2-2, is KAGVTQTPRYLIKTRGQQVTLSCSPISGHRSVSWYQQTPGQGLQFLFEYFSETQRNKGNFPGRFSGRQFSNSRSEMNVSTLELGDSALYLCASSFGQSTGELFFGEGSRLTVL.